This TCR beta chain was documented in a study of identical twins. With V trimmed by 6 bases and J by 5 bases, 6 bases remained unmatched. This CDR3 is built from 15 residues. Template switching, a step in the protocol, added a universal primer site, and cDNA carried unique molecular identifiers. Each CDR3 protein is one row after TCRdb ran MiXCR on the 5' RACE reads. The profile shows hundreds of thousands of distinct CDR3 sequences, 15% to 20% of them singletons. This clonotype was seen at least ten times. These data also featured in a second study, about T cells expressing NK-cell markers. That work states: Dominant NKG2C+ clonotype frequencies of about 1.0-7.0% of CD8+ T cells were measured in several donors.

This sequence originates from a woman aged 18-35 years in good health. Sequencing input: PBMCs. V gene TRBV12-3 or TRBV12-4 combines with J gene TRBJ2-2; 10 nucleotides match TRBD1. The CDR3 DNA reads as TGTGCCAGCAGATACGGGACAGGGGAGACCGGGGAGCTGTTTTTT. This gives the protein CASRYGTGETGELFF.